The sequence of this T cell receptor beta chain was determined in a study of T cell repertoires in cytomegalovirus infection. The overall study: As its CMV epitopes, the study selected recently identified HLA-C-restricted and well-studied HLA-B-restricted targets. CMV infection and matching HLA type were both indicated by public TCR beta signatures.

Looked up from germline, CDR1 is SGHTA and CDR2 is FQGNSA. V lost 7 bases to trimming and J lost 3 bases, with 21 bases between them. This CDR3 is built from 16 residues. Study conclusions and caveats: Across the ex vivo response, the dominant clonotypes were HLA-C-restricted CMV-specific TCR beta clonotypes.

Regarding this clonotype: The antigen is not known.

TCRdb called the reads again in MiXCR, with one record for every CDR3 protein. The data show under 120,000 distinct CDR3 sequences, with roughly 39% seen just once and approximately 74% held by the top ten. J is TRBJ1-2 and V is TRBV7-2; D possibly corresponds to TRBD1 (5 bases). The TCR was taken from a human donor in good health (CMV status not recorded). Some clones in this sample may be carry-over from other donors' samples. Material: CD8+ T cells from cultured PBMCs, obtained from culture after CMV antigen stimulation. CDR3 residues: CASNSAGQGSHYGYTF. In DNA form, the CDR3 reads TGTGCCAGCAATTCGGCGGGGCAGGGTTCCCACTATGGCTACACCTTC.